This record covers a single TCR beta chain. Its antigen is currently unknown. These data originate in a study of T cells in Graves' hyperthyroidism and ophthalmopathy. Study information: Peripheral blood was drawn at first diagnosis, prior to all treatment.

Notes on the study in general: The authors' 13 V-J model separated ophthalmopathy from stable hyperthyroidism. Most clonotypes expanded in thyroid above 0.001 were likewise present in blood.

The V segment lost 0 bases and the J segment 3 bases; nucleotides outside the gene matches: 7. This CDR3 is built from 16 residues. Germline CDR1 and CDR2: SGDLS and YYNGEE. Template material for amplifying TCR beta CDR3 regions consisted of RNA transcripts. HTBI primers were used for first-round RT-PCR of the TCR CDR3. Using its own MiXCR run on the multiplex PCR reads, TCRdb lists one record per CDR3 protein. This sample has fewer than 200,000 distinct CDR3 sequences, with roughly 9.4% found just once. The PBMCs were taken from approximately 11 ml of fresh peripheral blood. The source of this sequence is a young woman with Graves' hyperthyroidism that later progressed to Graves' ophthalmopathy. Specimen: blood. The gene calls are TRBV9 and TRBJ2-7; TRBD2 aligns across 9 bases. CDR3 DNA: TGTGCCAGCAGCGTAGGGGGACTAGCTGACGTCTACGAGCAGTACTTC. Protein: CASSVGGLADVYEQYF.